This record looks at one T cell receptor beta chain sequence and its context. The CDR3 loop spans 13 amino acids. After removal of 6 bases from V and 3 bases from J, the junction contained 2 bases not matched to a gene. The germline gives CDR1 ENHRY, CDR2 SYGVKD. The data were taken from a study of T cell repertoires in cytomegalovirus infection. Via MiXCR, TCRdb re-called the reads, giving one row per CDR3 protein. Of about 100,000 distinct CDR3 sequences in the sample, 16% were seen once. Sequencing was done on a sample of PBMCs. This clonotype was obtained from a human donor in good health (CMV status not recorded). Some clones in this sample may be carry-over from other donors' samples. The chain uses TRBV10-3 and TRBJ2-3; 8 bases align to TRBD2. The CDR3 nucleotides are TGTGCCATCAGGGGACTAGAGACAGATACGCAGTATTTT. Amino acids: CAIRGLETDTQYF.